These T cell receptor beta chains were read from a single sample in a study of cytomegalovirus exposure and HLA in healthy donors. Assay used: immunoSEQ multiplex PCR; TCRdb lists only in-frame clones, some missing. Here the sample spans about 130,000 clones, about 74% being singletons. The specimen was PBMCs. These receptors all stem from a woman between 50 and 59 years old in good health and CMV-seropositive. The CDR3 runs from the conserved cysteine through the conserved F or W. Each record gives: D gene, clone size, V gene, CDR3 length, J gene, CDR3 protein, CDR3 DNA. The D gene is left open where the match is weak. Where a row states a size, it is once, few, many or the class of an expanded clone; other rows omit it.

d_gene: -; abundance: -; v_gene: TRBV19; len: 13; j_gene: TRBJ2-3; CDR3aa: CASSIVTTDTQYF; CDR3nt: TGTGCCAGTAGTATAGTAACTACAGATACGCAGTATTTT
d_gene: TRBD1; abundance: -; v_gene: TRBV29-1; len: 13; j_gene: TRBJ1-2; CDR3aa: CSGDRDLSYGYTF; CDR3nt: TGCAGCGGTGACAGGGACTTATCGTATGGCTACACCTTC
d_gene: TRBD1; abundance: -; v_gene: TRBV7-8; len: 14; j_gene: TRBJ1-2; CDR3aa: CASSGTGRNYGYTF; CDR3nt: TGTGCCAGCAGCGGGACAGGCCGAAACTATGGCTACACCTTC
d_gene: -; abundance: -; v_gene: TRBV4-3; len: 14; j_gene: TRBJ2-4; CDR3aa: CASSQVLGENIQYF; CDR3nt: TGCGCCAGCAGCCAAGTTTTAGGGGAAAACATTCAGTACTTC
d_gene: -; abundance: -; v_gene: TRBV7-9; len: 13; j_gene: TRBJ1-1; CDR3aa: CASSPGTTPGAFF; CDR3nt: TGTGCCAGCAGCCCAGGGACTACCCCAGGGGCTTTCTTT
d_gene: TRBD1; abundance: -; v_gene: TRBV9; len: 15; j_gene: TRBJ2-5; CDR3aa: CASTRTGYGEETQYF; CDR3nt: TGTGCCAGCACAAGGACAGGGTACGGGGAAGAGACCCAGTACTTC
d_gene: -; abundance: few; v_gene: TRBV5-1; len: 12; j_gene: TRBJ2-1; CDR3aa: CASREQYNEQFF; CDR3nt: TGCGCCAGCAGAGAACAATACAATGAGCAGTTCTTC
d_gene: -; abundance: -; v_gene: TRBV15; len: 18; j_gene: TRBJ1-6; CDR3aa: CATSRDSPTSSYNSPLHF; CDR3nt: TGTGCCACCAGCAGGGACTCGCCCACCAGCTCCTATAATTCACCCCTCCACTTT
d_gene: TRBD1; abundance: -; v_gene: TRBV19; len: 15; j_gene: TRBJ1-4; CDR3aa: CASSPWTGPREKLFF; CDR3nt: TGTGCCAGTAGTCCATGGACAGGGCCGAGGGAAAAACTGTTTTTT
d_gene: -; abundance: -; v_gene: TRBV9; len: 12; j_gene: TRBJ2-1; CDR3aa: CSTQGSYNEQFF; CDR3nt: TGTTCTACGCAGGGCAGCTACAATGAGCAGTTCTTC
d_gene: TRBD1; abundance: -; v_gene: TRBV6-1; len: 15; j_gene: TRBJ2-2; CDR3aa: CASNPGTANTGELFF; CDR3nt: TGTGCCAGCAACCCCGGGACAGCAAACACCGGGGAGCTGTTTTTT
d_gene: TRBD2; abundance: -; v_gene: TRBV7-6; len: 13; j_gene: TRBJ2-1; CDR3aa: CASSFGTRNEQFF; CDR3nt: TGTGCCAGCAGCTTCGGGACTAGAAATGAGCAGTTCTTC
d_gene: -; abundance: -; v_gene: TRBV5-6; len: 11; j_gene: TRBJ1-1; CDR3aa: CASSFEDEAFF; CDR3nt: TGTGCCAGCAGCTTCGAGGATGAAGCTTTCTTT
d_gene: -; abundance: -; v_gene: TRBV2; len: 14; j_gene: TRBJ1-3; CDR3aa: CASSILISGNTIYF; CDR3nt: TGTGCCAGCAGTATACTGATCTCTGGAAACACCATATATTTT
d_gene: -; abundance: -; v_gene: TRBV7-9; len: 17; j_gene: TRBJ2-4; CDR3aa: CASSLGPKDREGNIQYF; CDR3nt: TGTGCCAGCAGCTTAGGACCGAAGGACAGAGAAGGAAACATTCAGTACTTC
d_gene: TRBD2; abundance: -; v_gene: TRBV5-5; len: 17; j_gene: TRBJ2-1; CDR3aa: CASSLLRSGVYYNEQFF; CDR3nt: TGTGCCAGCAGCTTGCTCCGTAGCGGGGTTTACTACAATGAGCAGTTCTTC
d_gene: -; abundance: -; v_gene: TRBV5-1; len: 13; j_gene: TRBJ2-5; CDR3aa: CASTLRTQETQYF; CDR3nt: TGCGCCAGCACCCTGCGCACTCAAGAGACCCAGTACTTC
d_gene: -; abundance: -; v_gene: TRBV7-9; len: 12; j_gene: TRBJ1-2; CDR3aa: CASSLAGVGYTF; CDR3nt: TGTGCCAGCAGCTTAGCAGGGGTTGGCTACACCTTC
d_gene: -; abundance: -; v_gene: TRBV27; len: 15; j_gene: TRBJ1-3; CDR3aa: CASSPGDTSGNTIYF; CDR3nt: TGTGCCAGCAGTCCCGGGGACACCTCTGGAAACACCATATATTTT
d_gene: -; abundance: -; v_gene: TRBV11-2; len: 12; j_gene: TRBJ1-6; CDR3aa: CASSLNSSPLHF; CDR3nt: TGTGCCAGCAGCTTGAACTCTTCACCCCTCCACTTT
d_gene: TRBD1; abundance: few; v_gene: TRBV7-2; len: 15; j_gene: TRBJ1-6; CDR3aa: CASSQRDRARSPLHF; CDR3nt: TGTGCCAGCAGCCAACGTGACAGGGCTCGGTCACCCCTCCACTTT
d_gene: -; abundance: -; v_gene: TRBV9; len: 14; j_gene: TRBJ2-7; CDR3aa: CASSVDDSVYEQYF; CDR3nt: TGTGCCAGCAGCGTAGACGACAGCGTCTACGAGCAGTACTTC